The 8 T cell receptor beta chains given below trace back to one sample, sequenced in a study of blood T cell repertoires in COVID-19. Assay used: immunoSEQ multiplex PCR; TCRdb lists only in-frame clones, some missing. The data hold 110,000 or so clones, with roughly 79% observed a single time. Material: peripheral blood. The source is a human donor in a cohort sampled during active COVID-19.

The chain carries TRBV2 and TRBJ2-3, with TRBD1 matching over 9 bases. CDR1 and CDR2 from the germline V gene are SNHLY and FYNNEI. V lost 8 bases, J lost 12 bases, and 9 bases stayed unmatched. This CDR3 comprises 12 residues. The DNA of the CDR3 is TGTGCCAGCCGACCCCGGGACAGGGCCCAGTATTTT. Its translation: CASRPRDRAQYF.

The chain combines TRBV6-5 with TRBJ2-1; 7 nucleotides agree with TRBD1. The CDR3 is made up of 13 amino acids. Germline V CDR1 and CDR2: MNHEY, SVGAGI. With 8 bases clipped from V and 4 bases from J, the junction kept 5 bases outside the gene matches. The CDR3 is CASARGPYNEQFF. CDR3 in DNA: TGTGCCAGCGCTAGGGGGCCTTACAATGAGCAGTTCTTC.

About this clone itself: At one end, the junction sequence differs from germline, possibly due to a read error. V usage is TRBV3-1 (or the pseudogene TRBV3-2) and J usage is TRBJ1-5; D remains ambiguous. The germline V gene has CDR1 LGHDT and CDR2 YNNKEL (reference sequence). The CDR3 runs 15 residues. Here the CDR3 reads CASSQGGGIFQPQHF. For the CDR3, the DNA is TGTGCCAGCAGTCAAGGAGGAGGGATCTTTCAGCCCCAGCATTTT.

V and J are TRBV5-6 and TRBJ1-2; D ambiguous. Germline V gene sequence: CDR1 SGHDT, CDR2 YYEEEE. Trimming cost V 0 bases and J 4 bases, with 13 bases left between them. The CDR3 spans 15 residues. CDR3 bases: TGTGCCAGCAGCTTGGCTCCTTCCGTTTCCTATGGCTACACCTTC. Protein sequence: CASSLAPSVSYGYTF.

This chain uses TRBV7-9 with TRBJ2-3; D remains unclear. The V gene lost 4 bases and the J gene lost 4 bases, with 18 bases spanning the gap. From germline, CDR1 is SEHNR and CDR2 FQNEAQ (reference sequence). The length of the CDR3 is 16 residues. The CDR3 sequence: CASSSMTLIGADTQYF. The CDR3 DNA follows: TGTGCCAGCAGCTCGATGACACTCATTGGCGCAGATACGCAGTATTTT.

This sequence joins TRBV4-1 and TRBJ2-3; D possibly corresponds to TRBD2 (6 bases). The V end lost 0 bases, the J end lost 6 bases, and 7 bases lay between the germline ends. Germline lookup yields CDR1 MGHRA and CDR2 YSYEKL. CDR3 length: 13 amino acids. The CDR3 DNA follows: TGCGCCAGCAGCCAAGAAGGGAGGGATACGCAGTATTTT. It codes for CASSQEGRDTQYF.

As for this clone: This sample also contains other DNA sequences that code for the same CDR3. The chain carries TRBV6-5 and TRBJ2-7; possible D gene TRBD1, 6 bases. Deletions cut 2 bases from V and 3 bases from J, with 11 bases between. CDR1 and CDR2 from the germline V gene are MNHEY and SVGAGI. The CDR3 is 14 amino acids. CDR3 DNA: TGTGCCAGCAGTTACGGAGGCAGGGGCTACGAGCAGTACTTC. Protein product: CASSYGGRGYEQYF.

The V and J genes are TRBV11-3 and TRBJ2-2; D uncertain. This CDR3 region has 13 residues. Germline-derived CDR1 and CDR2 are SGHNT and YENEEA. The V end lost 0 bases, the J end lost 12 bases, and 11 bases lay between the germline ends. In nucleotides, the CDR3 is TGTGCCAGCAGCTTAGAGACCTTGAGGAAGCTGTTTTTT. This encodes CASSLETLRKLFF.